This TCR beta chain emerged from a study of blood T cell repertoires in COVID-19. Remarks on this clone: The sample has other DNA sequences that encode this CDR3 too.

Enrolled during active infection, Seattle patients were then followed longitudinally. Measured with immunoSEQ multiplex PCR; TCRdb has only the in-frame clones, and not every one. The sample lists a few hundred thousand clones, approximately 86% occurring once. Germline values: CDR1 LGHDT, CDR2 YNNKEL (reference sequence). This CDR3 is built from 15 residues. Unmatched junction bases numbered 8, after V lost 4 bases and J lost 6 bases. J is TRBJ2-2 and V is TRBV3-1 (or the pseudogene TRBV3-2); 7 bases are shared with TRBD2. This clonotype was sampled from a woman aged 60 to 75 with COVID-19, enrolled during active disease. The sample taken for sequencing was peripheral blood. The CDR3, as DNA: TGTGCCAGCAGCCCTCGTTCGGGGAGGGCCGGGGAGCTGTTTTTT. Protein: CASSPRSGRAGELFF.